Following are 2 T cell receptor beta chains from one sample sequenced in a study of OX40 agonist ivuxolimab in advanced cancers. The method was immunoSEQ multiplex PCR; TCRdb's version includes in-frame clones alone and lacks a portion of them. This table has approximately 17,000 clones, 80% to 85% appearing once. Here the sequenced sample was CD4+ or CD8+ T cells sorted from blood, taken in a trial of the OX40 agonist ivuxolimab. The receptors come from an adult with an advanced solid tumor such as melanoma, head and neck, liver or kidney cancer.

The V and J genes are TRBV9 and TRBJ2-3; TRBD2 matches at 8 bases. This CDR3 is built from 15 residues. V shed 2 bases, J shed 5 bases, and the junction held 7 bases outside the gene matches. Germline CDR1 SGDLS, CDR2 YYNGEE. This CDR3 is CASSVAGGLGDTQYF. CDR3 nucleotides: TGTGCCAGCAGCGTGGCGGGGGGCCTGGGAGATACGCAGTATTTT.

The V gene is TRBV19, the J gene TRBJ2-7; maybe TRBD2 (5 bases). This CDR3 is built from 13 residues. Trimming removed 3 bases from V and 7 bases from J, with 13 bases in between. Per the germline V gene, CDR1 is LNHDA and CDR2 is SQIVND (reference sequence). The CDR3 protein is CASSILLAGEQYF. CDR3 in DNA: TGTGCCAGTAGTATCCTGCTAGCAGGAGAGCAGTACTTC.